The 30 T cell receptor beta chains given below trace back to one sample, sequenced in a study of blood T cell repertoires in COVID-19 (dated by TCRdb to about 2020). Receptor libraries were prepared by the immunoSEQ multiplex PCR assay. TCRdb retrieved this table from immuneACCESS and kept in-frame rearrangements only. Not all clones are present; in checked studies, unresolved V genes account for under half, and no reason is known for the remainder. This sample is represented by fewer than 150,000 clones; more than 80% of them were singletons. The ten largest clones take up 5.5% to 8% of the sample. Sequenced material: peripheral blood. The receptor source for this set is a human donor in a cohort sampled during active COVID-19.

This clone was found once. The J gene is TRBJ2-5, the V gene TRBV7-2, with D possibly TRBD2 on 7 matching bases. Germline CDR1 reads SGHTA; CDR2 reads FQGNSA. V was clipped by 3 bases and J by 3 bases, with 23 bases between them. The CDR3 length is 18 residues. The CDR3 nucleotides read TGTGCCAGCAGCTTGTTTCGGGGGGCTCTCCCTCGGGAAGAGACCCAGTACTTC. Translated: CASSLFRGALPREETQYF.

V gene TRBV7-9 combines with J gene TRBJ2-5, with 9 nucleotides matching TRBD1. The V gene end was trimmed by 3 bases and the J gene end by 5 bases; junction bases not matched to a gene: 10. Germline V CDR1 and CDR2: SEHNR, FQNEAQ (reference sequence). CDR3 length: 16 residues. In DNA, the CDR3 is TGTGCCAGCAGCTTGGTCACAGGGGGCATGGGGGAGACCCAGTACTTC. Encoded protein: CASSLVTGGMGETQYF.

J is TRBJ2-5 and V is TRBV19; TRBD2 matches 10 bases. The germline gives CDR1 LNHDA, CDR2 SQIVND (reference sequence). This CDR3 contains 16 residues. The V gene end was trimmed by 2 bases and the J gene end by 4 bases; junction bases not matched to a gene: 7. DNA of the CDR3: TGTGCCAGTAGTATATCCGTGGGACTAGCGCCAGAGACCCAGTACTTC. It specifies CASSISVGLAPETQYF.

The V and J genes are TRBV14 and TRBJ2-7; 10 bases align to TRBD2. In germline, CDR1 is SGHDN, CDR2 FVKESK. The V gene end was trimmed by 4 bases and the J gene end by 0 bases; junction bases not matched to a gene: 15. This CDR3 is built from 19 residues. The CDR3 reads CASSLQLAGPTGSSYEQYF. The CDR3 DNA reads as TGTGCCAGCAGCCTCCAACTAGCGGGACCCACAGGAAGCTCCTACGAGCAGTACTTC.

Comment on this clone: The same CDR3 can be traced to other DNA sequences in this sample. This chain connects TRBV6-5 to TRBJ2-2; 7 nucleotides agree with TRBD2. The ends lost 0 bases at V and 2 bases at J; junction bases unmatched: 3. Germline V gene sequence: CDR1 MNHEY, CDR2 SVGAGI. The CDR3 is made up of 16 amino acids. CDR3 DNA: TGTGCCAGCAGTTACTCGGCGGGGGTAAACACCGGGGAGCTGTTTTTT. Translated: CASSYSAGVNTGELFF.

J is TRBJ2-1 and V is TRBV7-2; 8 positions match TRBD2. The CDR3 is 15 amino acids. The V segment lost 5 bases and the J segment 4 bases; nucleotides outside the gene matches: 7. Germline assignment: CDR1 SGHTA and CDR2 FQGNSA. DNA for the CDR3: TGTGCCAGCAGCACAGGACTAGCAGATTACAATGAGCAGTTCTTC. It is translated as CASSTGLADYNEQFF.

The chain uses TRBV21-1 and TRBJ2-2; the table's D call TRBD1 went unverified against the DNA. TRBV21-1 is a listed pseudogene. This CDR3 is built from 16 residues. The CDR3 coding sequence is TGTGCCAGCAGCACTGGGACAGGGAGGCACACCGGGGAGCTGTTTTTT. As protein: CASSTGTGRHTGELFF.

The chain joins TRBV12-5 to TRBJ2-7, with 12 bases lining up with TRBD2. V shed 7 bases, J shed 0 bases, and the junction held 22 bases outside the gene matches. The CDR3 has 21 residues. Germline CDR1 and CDR2: LGHNT and FRNRAP. The CDR3, as DNA: TGTGCTAGTGCCCTCGGACTAGCGGGGCACGCCCCTCGGCCTAGCTCCTACGAGCAGTACTTC. Protein sequence: CASALGLAGHAPRPSSYEQYF.

The chain recombines TRBV1 with TRBJ1-2; the D segment call TRBD1 is taken from the table without a DNA check. TRBV1 is a known pseudogene. The CDR3 sequence is 16 residues long. The CDR3 protein is CTSSLADRTGGRNYTF. The CDR3 region has the DNA TGCACCAGCAGCCTCGCCGACCGGACAGGGGGCAGAAACTACACCTTC.

The chain employs TRBV5-1 and TRBJ1-1; TRBD1 might be the D (5 bases). CDR1 SGHRS and CDR2 YFSETQ come from the germline V gene. With 1 base removed from V and 6 bases from J, the gap between germline ends came to 7 bases. This CDR3 is built from 12 residues. As DNA, the CDR3 is TGCGCCAGCAGCTTGCCAGGGCCTGAAGCTTTCTTT. Translated: CASSLPGPEAFF. Based on the CDR3 plus reference TRBV5-1 and TRBJ1-1, the full variable domain is KAGVTQTPRYLIKTRGQQVTLSCSPISGHRSVSWYQQTPGQGLQFLFEYFSETQRNKGNFPGRFSGRQFSNSRSEMNVSTLELGDSALYLCASSLPGPEAFFGQGTRLTVV.

This clone was counted a few times. V gene TRBV19 combines with J gene TRBJ2-2; 12 positions agree with TRBD2. With V trimmed by 5 bases and J by 3 bases, 10 bases remained unmatched. The CDR3 covers 18 residues. The V gene's germline CDR1 is LNHDA and CDR2 SQIVND (reference sequence). Here the CDR3 reads CASSLAASGGADTGELFF. CDR3 nucleotides: TGTGCCAGTAGTTTGGCGGCTAGCGGGGGGGCTGACACCGGGGAGCTGTTTTTT.

A single count supports this clone. The rearrangement links TRBV2 to TRBJ1-5; 9 bases are a match to TRBD1. This CDR3 comprises 14 residues. Trimming at V came to 4 bases and at J to 4 bases, leaving 2 bases not matched to a gene. CDR1 and CDR2 from the germline V gene are SNHLY and FYNNEI. DNA of the CDR3: TGTGCCAGCAGTGCGGGACAGGGTAATCAGCCCCAGCATTTT. Translated: CASSAGQGNQPQHF.

This clone occurred a few times. CDR3 sequence: CASSVDPRREGYTF. DNA for the CDR3: TGTGCCAGCAGCGTAGACCCCCGGAGGGAAGGCTACACCTTC. V is TRBV9 and J is TRBJ1-2; D gene ambiguous. Deletions cut 0 bases from V and 8 bases from J, with 14 bases between. The CDR3 loop spans 14 amino acids. CDR1 is SGDLS, CDR2 YYNGEE, per germline. The full variable domain, its missing parts supplied by reference TRBV9 and TRBJ1-2, is DSGVTQTPKHLITATGQRVTLRCSPRSGDLSVYWYQQSLDQGLQFLIQYYNGEERAKGNILERFSAQQFPDLHSELNLSSLELGDSALYFCASSVDPRREGYTFGSGTRLTVV.

This clone came up a few times. This rearrangement joins TRBV30 to TRBJ2-2; D is unresolved. V dropped 1 base and J dropped 8 bases, with 5 bases sitting between them. CDR1 GTSNPN and CDR2 SVGIG come from the germline V gene (reference sequence). The CDR3 totals 11 residues. The CDR3 nucleotides are TGTGCCTGGAGTGCCTTGGGGGAGCTGTTTTTT. Residues: CAWSALGELFF. The full variable domain, its missing parts supplied by reference TRBV30 and TRBJ2-2, is SQTIHQWPATLVQPVGSPLSLECTVEGTSNPNLYWYRQAAGRGLQLLFYSVGIGQISSEVPQNLSASRPQDRQFILSSKKLLLSDSGFYLCAWSALGELFFGEGSRLTVL.

The chain combines TRBV9 with TRBJ2-5, with a possible D match to TRBD1 (5 bases). The CDR3 spans 16 residues. Germline loops: CDR1 SGDLS, CDR2 YYNGEE. The V and J ends lost 0 bases and 0 bases respectively, with 12 bases between them. DNA of the CDR3: TGTGCCAGCAGCGTAGGGATGGACATATACCAAGAGACCCAGTACTTC. Translated: CASSVGMDIYQETQYF.

There are a few counts of this clone. The chain's CDR3 is CASSQERGYYGYTF. In DNA form, the CDR3 reads TGTGCCAGCAGCCAAGAAAGGGGTTACTATGGCTACACCTTC. The chain uses TRBV4-2 and TRBJ1-2; TRBD1 is a possible D gene (5 bases). Germline V CDR1 and CDR2: LGHNA, YNFKEQ. The CDR3 extends over 14 amino acids. V lost 0 bases to trimming and J lost 3 bases, with 8 bases between them.

The gene calls are TRBV28 and TRBJ2-1; D remains unclear. This CDR3 spans 13 amino acids. CDR1 is MDHEN and CDR2 is SYDVKM in the germline V gene. V lost 2 bases and J 6 bases, leaving 8 bases between the germline ends. CDR3 nucleotide sequence: TGTGCCAGCAGTTTAGCACAGCCCAATGAGCAGTTCTTC. This encodes CASSLAQPNEQFF.

Here the CDR3 reads CAWSVKVPGGEKLFF. CDR3 nucleotides: TGTGCCTGGAGTGTAAAGGTTCCGGGAGGTGAAAAACTGTTTTTT. V and J are TRBV30 and TRBJ1-4; D remains unclear. This CDR3 region has 15 residues. V lost 0 bases and J lost 7, with 15 bases in between. Germline V gene data show CDR1 as GTSNPN and CDR2 as SVGIG (reference sequence).

CDR3 residues: CASSALAVPYNEQFF. Here the CDR3 DNA reads TGTGCCAGCAGTGCCTTAGCGGTCCCCTACAATGAGCAGTTCTTC. The chain joins TRBV6-4 to TRBJ2-1; D may be TRBD2 (6 bases). Germline CDR1 and CDR2: MRHNA and SNTAGT. V was cut by 4 bases and J by 2 bases, with 12 bases left in between. CDR3 size: 15 residues.

V usage is TRBV5-4 and J usage is TRBJ2-1, with 10 bases identical to TRBD2. The germline CDR1 and CDR2 sequences are SGHNT and YYREEE (reference sequence). The CDR3 loop spans 16 amino acids. V was pared by 3 bases and J by 3 bases, with 6 bases of the junction left unmatched. CDR3 coding DNA: TGTGCCAGCAGCTCAGGACTAGCGGATTACTACAATGAGCAGTTCTTC. As protein: CASSSGLADYYNEQFF.

The rearrangement links TRBV5-4 to TRBJ2-3; 9 bases are a match to TRBD1. CDR1 is SGHNT and CDR2 is YYREEE in the germline V gene (reference sequence). The CDR3 is made up of 16 amino acids. V shed 4 bases and J 4 bases; nucleotides not matched to a gene: 10. The CDR3 sequence: CASSHGQGRIPDTQYF. CDR3 DNA: TGTGCCAGCAGCCATGGACAGGGGAGGATTCCAGATACGCAGTATTTT. Looking up the rest from reference TRBV5-4 and TRBJ2-3 gives the full variable domain: ETGVTQSPTHLIKTRGQQVTLRCSSQSGHNTVSWYQQALGQGPQFIFQYYREEENGRGNFPPRFSGLQFPNYSSELNVNALELDDSALYLCASSHGQGRIPDTQYFGPGTRLTVL.

The chain couples TRBV9 to TRBJ2-1; possibly TRBD2 for D (6 bases). Per germline, CDR1 SGDLS and CDR2 YYNGEE. This CDR3 region has 16 residues. Trimming removed 0 bases at V and 7 bases at J, with 17 bases between. The CDR3 spells CASSVDGGVLWNEQFF. The CDR3 DNA reads as TGTGCCAGCAGCGTAGATGGCGGGGTCCTTTGGAATGAGCAGTTCTTC.

Remarks on this clone: The junction differs from germline at one of its ends, possibly a read error. The chain is built from TRBV6-5 and TRBJ2-1; TRBD1 agrees at 7 bases. CDR1 and CDR2 from the germline V gene are MNHEY and SVGAGI. CDR3 length: 11 residues. In nucleotides, the CDR3 is TGTGCCAGCAGTTTACCGGGACAGAACGTCTTC. Protein sequence: CASSLPGQNVF.

The V gene is TRBV6-1, the J gene TRBJ2-6; D gene unclear. Trimming stripped 3 bases from V and 4 bases from J, with 10 bases between. The CDR3 covers 15 residues. Germline-derived CDR1 and CDR2 are MNHNS and SASEGT. The CDR3 is CASSEYLQGANVLTF. CDR3 in DNA: TGTGCCAGCAGTGAGTACCTCCAGGGGGCCAACGTCCTGACTTTC.

The chain couples TRBV7-3 to TRBJ2-5; a weak D match, TRBD2 (6 bases). Trimming removed 3 bases from V and 6 bases from J, with 14 bases in between. The CDR3 runs 14 residues. Germline-derived CDR1 and CDR2 are SGHTA and FQGTGA. Here the CDR3 reads CASSFTAGSQTQYF. CDR3 bases: TGTGCCAGCAGCTTCACAGCGGGTAGTCAGACCCAGTACTTC.

This chain uses TRBV19 with TRBJ2-7; 8 bases fit TRBD1. Germline CDR1 and CDR2: LNHDA and SQIVND (reference sequence). The CDR3 sequence is 14 residues long. J gave up 3 bases and V 2 bases, and 3 bases lay outside the gene matches. The CDR3 is CASSIRQGSYEQYF. The CDR3 bases are TGTGCCAGTAGTATAAGACAGGGGAGCTACGAGCAGTACTTC.

The chain combines TRBV6-5 with TRBJ2-7; 7 bases line up with TRBD1. CDR3 length equals 12 residues. V shed 7 bases and J 4 bases; nucleotides not matched to a gene: 4. Germline loops: CDR1 MNHEY, CDR2 SVGAGI. Here the CDR3 reads CASTPQGYEQYF. In DNA form, the CDR3 reads TGTGCCAGCACCCCACAGGGGTACGAGCAGTACTTC.

This clone was observed a few times. This sequence joins TRBV5-1 and TRBJ1-2, with D possibly TRBD1 on 5 matching bases. V lost 3 bases and J 4 bases, leaving 7 bases between the germline ends. CDR3 length equals 12 residues. Per germline, CDR1 SGHRS and CDR2 YFSETQ. DNA of the CDR3: TGCGCCAGCAGCTACGACAGCTATGGCTACACCTTC. This sequence encodes CASSYDSYGYTF.

The rearrangement joins TRBV11-3 to TRBJ2-7; D possibly corresponds to TRBD1 (6 bases). Germline V lookup: CDR1 SGHNT, CDR2 YENEEA. V gave up 5 bases and J gave up 4 bases, with 15 bases separating them. The CDR3 sequence is 14 residues long. CDR3 protein: CASSQGGFEYEQYF. The CDR3 DNA is TGTGCCAGCAGCCAAGGGGGATTCGAGTACGAGCAGTACTTC.

V gene TRBV28 combines with J gene TRBJ1-5; a weak D match, TRBD1 (5 bases). The germline CDR1 and CDR2 sequences are MDHEN and SYDVKM. Between the trimmed V and J ends, which lost 6 bases and 0 bases, there was a span of 15 bases. This CDR3 is built from 16 residues. CDR3: CASRKPRGYSNQPQHF. The CDR3 DNA follows: TGTGCCAGCAGGAAACCTAGGGGTTATAGCAATCAGCCCCAGCATTTT.